These 28 T cell receptor beta chains share one sample of origin, sequenced in a study of cytomegalovirus exposure and HLA in healthy donors. It was with 60 Vbeta and 13 Jbeta primers that the PCR ran. Some clones are missing from TCRdb's copy, which holds only in-frame ones; the method was immunoSEQ multiplex PCR. Here the sample spans some 140,000 clones, roughly 85% being singletons. The specimen sequenced was PBMCs. The receptors here all came from a man in his forties in good health and CMV-seropositive.

J is TRBJ1-4 and V is TRBV10-3, with a possible D match to TRBD1 (5 bases). V gave up 2 bases and J gave up 8 bases, with 15 bases separating them. The germline V gene encodes CDR1 ENHRY and CDR2 SYGVKD. The CDR3 has 15 amino acids. The CDR3 loop is CAISEAGEVHEKLFF. The CDR3 DNA follows: TGTGCCATCAGTGAGGCGGGGGAGGTGCACGAAAAACTGTTTTTT.

The gene calls are TRBV7-2 and TRBJ2-2; 8 bases align to TRBD2. The V gene's germline CDR1 is SGHTA and CDR2 FQGNSA. The CDR3 consists of 15 residues. After removal of 5 bases from V and 2 bases from J, the junction contained 4 bases not matched to a gene. CDR3 amino acids: CASSLSGGNTGELFF. Here the CDR3 DNA reads TGTGCCAGCAGCCTGAGCGGGGGAAACACCGGGGAGCTGTTTTTT.

This sequence joins TRBV19 and TRBJ2-2, with 8 positions matching TRBD2. The length of the CDR3 is 14 residues. The germline V gene encodes CDR1 LNHDA and CDR2 SQIVND (reference sequence). The trim removed 10 bases at V and 6 bases at J, leaving 10 bases unmatched. The chain's CDR3 is CATALSGMAGELFF. The CDR3 coding sequence is TGTGCCACCGCCCTTAGCGGGATGGCCGGGGAGCTGTTTTTT.

Only a few counts were recorded for this clone. V is TRBV7-9 and J is TRBJ2-5; the match to TRBD1 covers 8 bases. V shed 5 bases and J 4 bases; nucleotides not matched to a gene: 6. The germline CDR1 and CDR2 sequences are SEHNR and FQNEAQ (reference sequence). This CDR3 contains 14 residues. CDR3 sequence (DNA): TGTGCCAGCAGCCCGGGACAGGCCGGAGAGACCCAGTACTTC. This translates into CASSPGQAGETQYF.

This clone has a single count. This chain links TRBV6-6 with TRBJ2-7; TRBD2 aligns across 10 bases. V shed 2 bases, J shed 2 bases, and the junction held 3 bases outside the gene matches. This CDR3 contains 15 residues. Germline lookup yields CDR1 MNHNY and CDR2 SVGAGI (reference sequence). CDR3 bases: TGTGCCAGCAGTTACATTCTAGCGGGAGCCTACGAGCAGTACTTC. This sequence encodes CASSYILAGAYEQYF.

The J gene is TRBJ2-2, the V gene TRBV2, with TRBD1 matching 7 bases. The CDR3 spans 14 residues. Germline V gene data show CDR1 as SNHLY and CDR2 as FYNNEI. V shed 9 bases and J 6 bases; nucleotides not matched to a gene: 10. Written as DNA, the CDR3 is TGTGCCAGTTTCCGGGACAGTATGTCCGGGGAGCTGTTTTTT. This translates into CASFRDSMSGELFF.

The chain is built from TRBV5-6 and TRBJ2-3; tentatively, D is TRBD2 (6 bases). Deletions cut 0 bases from V and 1 base from J, with 9 bases between. This CDR3 has 15 residues. Germline V gene sequence: CDR1 SGHDT, CDR2 YYEEEE. The CDR3 nucleotides are TGTGCCAGCAGCTTGGCAGGGACTGGCACAGATACGCAGTATTTT. Translated, it gives CASSLAGTGTDTQYF.

The chain couples TRBV5-4 to TRBJ1-2; D is possibly TRBD1 (5 bases). Germline lookup yields CDR1 SGHNT and CDR2 YYREEE (reference sequence). This CDR3 has 16 amino acids. V lost 4 bases, J lost 4 bases, and 20 bases lay in between. The CDR3 DNA reads TGTGCCAGCAGCCAAGATTTGGTGACAGTCTTCTATGGCTACACCTTC. Translating gives CASSQDLVTVFYGYTF.

This chain links TRBV5-1 with TRBJ2-5; 12 bases align to TRBD1. The DNA end favors TRBJ2-7, so the J call may be wrong. This CDR3 is built from 17 residues. CDR1 and CDR2 (germline): SGHRS, YFSETQ. CDR3 in DNA: TGCGCCAGCAGCGTATTGGCCGGGACAGGGGGCTTCAACGAGCAGTACTTC. This encodes CASSVLAGTGGFNEQYF.

A remark on this clone: A junction end diverges from the germline sequence, so it may reflect a read error. The chain combines TRBV2 with TRBJ2-1; TRBD2 aligns across 9 bases. The length of the CDR3 is 15 residues. Germline values: CDR1 SNHLY, CDR2 FYNNEI. Here the CDR3 DNA reads TGTGCCACTCTGCCCCTAGCGGGGCTTTACACTGAGCAGTTCTTC. It is translated as CATLPLAGLYTEQFF. Drawing the rest from reference TRBV2 and TRBJ2-1, the complete variable domain is EPEVTQTPSHQVTQMGQEVILRCVPISNHLYFYWYRQILGQKVEFLVSFYNNEISEKSEIFDDQFSVERPDGSNFTLKIRSTKLEDSAMYFCATLPLAGLYTEQFFGPGTRLTVL.

In nucleotides, the CDR3 is TGCGCCAGCACCTCCGCCGGAGCGGGAGATTTCACCGGGGAGCTGTTTTTT. Its protein is CASTSAGAGDFTGELFF. The chain is built from TRBV10-1 and TRBJ2-2; 8 bases map to TRBD2. The length of the CDR3 is 17 residues. CDR1 WNHNN and CDR2 SYGVQD come from the germline V gene (reference sequence). Germline trimming cut 7 bases from V and 4 bases from J; bases unmatched to any gene: 14.

The sample holds one count of this clone. V gene TRBV6-1 combines with J gene TRBJ1-3; D is unclear. This CDR3 comprises 14 residues. Per the germline V gene, CDR1 is MNHNS and CDR2 is SASEGT. Trimming took off 6 bases at V and 0 bases at J, with 9 bases between the two ends. The CDR3 DNA reads as TGTGCCAGCAGGGCAGTAAGCTCTGGAAACACCATATATTTT. This encodes CASRAVSSGNTIYF.

This chain links TRBV7-6 with TRBJ2-7; 7 positions agree with TRBD2. From germline, CDR1 is SGHVS and CDR2 FNYEAQ. The CDR3 is 16 residues long. V lost 1 base and J lost 2; bases outside the gene matches: 8. CDR3: CASSLEGGPGPYEQYF. The CDR3 region has the DNA TGTGCCAGCAGCTTAGAGGGAGGGCCAGGACCCTACGAGCAGTACTTC. Variable domain in full (rest from reference TRBV7-6 and TRBJ2-7): GAGVSQSPRYKVTKRGQDVALRCDPISGHVSLYWYRQALGQGPEFLTYFNYEAQQDKSGLPNDRFSAERPEGSISTLTIQRTEQRDSAMYRCASSLEGGPGPYEQYFGPGTRLTVT.

The rearrangement links TRBV6-5 to TRBJ1-2, with D possibly matching TRBD1 (5 bases). Trimming cost V 6 bases and J 7 bases, with 21 bases left between them. The CDR3 loop spans 15 amino acids. Germline lookup yields CDR1 MNHEY and CDR2 SVGAGI. The CDR3 DNA reads as TGTGCCAGCAGCTACCGTAACAGGAACTCGGGTGGCTACACCTTC. Translation: CASSYRNRNSGGYTF.

V gene TRBV5-4 combines with J gene TRBJ2-5, with D maybe TRBD2 (6 bases). Trimming took off 0 bases at V and 11 bases at J, with 20 bases between the two ends. Germline V gives CDR1 SGHNT, CDR2 YYREEE (reference sequence). The length of the CDR3 is 15 residues. The DNA of the CDR3 is TGTGCCAGCAGCTTGGACCTAGCGACGTTTGGTGAGCAGTACTTC. It translates to CASSLDLATFGEQYF. Based on the CDR3 plus reference TRBV5-4 and TRBJ2-5, the full variable domain is ETGVTQSPTHLIKTRGQQVTLRCSSQSGHNTVSWYQQALGQGPQFIFQYYREEENGRGNFPPRFSGLQFPNYSSELNVNALELDDSALYLCASSLDLATFGEQYFGPGTRLLVL.

For the CDR3, the DNA is TGCGCCAGCAGTCATGGAGGACAGGGAACATCCGGGGAGCTGTTTTTT. It yields the protein CASSHGGQGTSGELFF. J is TRBJ2-2 and V is TRBV5-1, with TRBD1 matching over 8 bases. The CDR3 extends over 16 amino acids. V lost 5 bases and J lost 6; bases outside the gene matches: 12. Germline CDR1 is SGHRS and CDR2 is YFSETQ. The variable domain in full, with the rest retrieved from reference TRBV5-1 and TRBJ2-2, is KAGVTQTPRYLIKTRGQQVTLSCSPISGHRSVSWYQQTPGQGLQFLFEYFSETQRNKGNFPGRFSGRQFSNSRSEMNVSTLELGDSALYLCASSHGGQGTSGELFFGEGSRLTVL.

This chain uses TRBV21-1 with TRBJ2-7; the DNA was not used to check the table's D call, TRBD2. TRBV21-1 is shown as a pseudogene. CDR3 length: 15 amino acids. The CDR3 region is CASSKGTSGYHEQYF. As DNA, the CDR3 is TGTGCCAGCAGCAAAGGGACTAGCGGGTATCACGAGCAGTACTTC.

CDR3 bases: TGTGCCAGCTCCTCCCGACGGGACACTGAAGCTTTCTTT. This codes for CASSSRRDTEAFF. The chain combines TRBV6-5 with TRBJ1-1, with D unresolved. The germline CDR1 and CDR2 sequences are MNHEY and SVGAGI. Trimming took off 8 bases at V and 3 bases at J, with 13 bases between the two ends. The CDR3 is 13 amino acids.

The chain carries TRBV2 and TRBJ1-6, with 11 bases that match TRBD1. V dropped 6 bases and J dropped 8; count of bases not matched to a gene: 6. This CDR3 contains 15 residues. Germline lookup yields CDR1 SNHLY and CDR2 FYNNEI. The CDR3 DNA sequence: TGTGCCAGCAGCCGAGGACAGGGGGCTGATTCACCCCTCCACTTT. Residues: CASSRGQGADSPLHF.

The chain links TRBV27 to TRBJ2-1, with TRBD1 identical over 7 bases. This CDR3 spans 13 amino acids. The germline gives CDR1 MNHEY, CDR2 SMNVEV (reference sequence). After removal of 11 bases from V and 7 bases from J, the junction contained 11 bases not matched to a gene. Here the CDR3 DNA reads TGTGCCCCCCGCCGACAGGGCACTAATGAGCAGTTCTTC. Amino acids: CAPRRQGTNEQFF.

The chain joins TRBV5-4 to TRBJ1-2; D is ambiguous. Trimming shortened V by 4 bases and J by 4 bases, and 20 bases separated the two germline ends. CDR1 and CDR2 (germline): SGHNT, YYREEE (reference sequence). The CDR3 contains 16 residues. The CDR3 DNA sequence: TGTGCCAGCAGCCCCGTGAGAGTTTCTACCCTCTATGGCTACACCTTC. Protein: CASSPVRVSTLYGYTF.

Only a few counts were recorded for this clone. This chain joins TRBV6-1 and TRBJ2-1, with a weak D call TRBD1 (6 bases). V dropped 2 bases and J dropped 1 base, with 15 bases sitting between them. CDR3 length equals 17 residues. The V gene's germline CDR1 is MNHNS and CDR2 SASEGT. The CDR3 region has the DNA TGTGCCAGCAGTGAATATGGGGGCAGATTGTCCTACAATGAGCAGTTCTTC. Protein product: CASSEYGGRLSYNEQFF.

This clone was observed a handful of times. The V and J genes are TRBV27 and TRBJ2-7; D is possibly TRBD2 (6 bases). This CDR3 region has 14 residues. V gave up 0 bases and J gave up 2 bases, with 8 bases separating them. CDR1 is MNHEY, CDR2 SMNVEV, per germline (reference sequence). CDR3 bases: TGTGCCAGCAGTTTATCCGGAGGGACCTACGAGCAGTACTTC. Translation gives CASSLSGGTYEQYF.

This chain links TRBV5-6 with TRBJ1-1, with D possibly matching TRBD1 (6 bases). CDR1 and CDR2 (germline): SGHDT, YYEEEE. This CDR3 contains 14 residues. Trimming took 4 bases from V and 0 from J, leaving 10 bases between them. The CDR3 spells CASSPWGLNTEAFF. CDR3 bases: TGTGCCAGCAGCCCCTGGGGGCTGAACACTGAAGCTTTCTTT.

This rearrangement joins TRBV27 to TRBJ1-1; 8 bases align to TRBD1. Germline CDR1 reads MNHEY; CDR2 reads SMNVEV (reference sequence). This CDR3 is built from 17 residues. V was pared by 5 bases and J by 1 base, with 12 bases of the junction left unmatched. CDR3 region: CASSGYPGQAENTEAFF. CDR3 DNA: TGTGCCAGCAGTGGATACCCGGGACAGGCGGAGAACACTGAAGCTTTCTTT.

The chain employs TRBV29-1 and TRBJ1-2; perhaps TRBD1 as D (6 bases). There are 13 residues in the CDR3. The V gene lost 4 bases and the J gene lost 6 bases, with 15 bases spanning the gap. Germline CDR1 reads SQVTM; CDR2 reads ANQGSEA. The CDR3 DNA reads as TGCAGCGTTGGTAGGGGGGGCTGGGATGGCTACACCTTC. It encodes CSVGRGGWDGYTF. The complete variable domain, with remaining parts taken from reference TRBV29-1 and TRBJ1-2, reads SAVISQKPSRDICQRGTSLTIQCQVDSQVTMMFWYRQQPGQSLTLIATANQGSEATYESGFVIDKFPISRPNLTFSTLTVSNMSPEDSSIYLCSVGRGGWDGYTFGSGTRLTVV.

This chain links TRBV2 with TRBJ2-7; 9 positions agree with TRBD1. The CDR3 covers 13 residues. The germline CDR1 and CDR2 sequences are SNHLY and FYNNEI. Unmatched junction bases numbered 4, after V lost 4 bases and J lost 6 bases. The CDR3 is CASSVDRGGEQYF. The CDR3 bases are TGTGCCAGCAGTGTGGACAGGGGAGGCGAGCAGTACTTC. Filled out from reference TRBV2 and TRBJ2-7, the complete variable domain reads EPEVTQTPSHQVTQMGQEVILRCVPISNHLYFYWYRQILGQKVEFLVSFYNNEISEKSEIFDDQFSVERPDGSNFTLKIRSTKLEDSAMYFCASSVDRGGEQYFGPGTRLTVT.

V usage is TRBV19 and J usage is TRBJ1-2, with TRBD1 matching 8 bases. Unmatched junction bases numbered 10, after V lost 4 bases and J lost 6 bases. The CDR3 sequence is 15 residues long. The V gene's germline CDR1 is LNHDA and CDR2 SQIVND (reference sequence). The CDR3 DNA reads as TGTGCCAGTAGTAGGCTTCAGGGGGCGTTGGATGGCTACACCTTC. Translating it yields CASSRLQGALDGYTF.